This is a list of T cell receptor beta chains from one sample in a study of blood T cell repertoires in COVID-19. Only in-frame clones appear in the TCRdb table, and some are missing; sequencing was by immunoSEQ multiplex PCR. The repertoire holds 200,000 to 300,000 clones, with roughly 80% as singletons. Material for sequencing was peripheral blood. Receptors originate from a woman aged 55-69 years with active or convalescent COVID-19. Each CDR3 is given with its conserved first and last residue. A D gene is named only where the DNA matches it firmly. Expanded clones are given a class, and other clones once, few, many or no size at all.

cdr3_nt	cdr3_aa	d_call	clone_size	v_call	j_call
TGTGCCAGCGCCGGGACAGCACAAGAGACCCAGTACTTC	CASAGTAQETQYF	TRBD1	-	TRBV5-6	TRBJ2-5
TGTGCCAGCACTTCCCGGGACAGGGTTGAAGCTTTCTTT	CASTSRDRVEAFF	TRBD1	-	TRBV12-3/TRBV12-4	TRBJ1-1
TGTGCCATCAGTGAGTCGATGACTAGCGGGGGAACAGATACGCAGTATTTT	CAISESMTSGGTDTQYF	TRBD2	-	TRBV10-3	TRBJ2-3
TGTGCCAGCAGCTTAGCAGGGGTTAACGGGGAGCTGTTTTTT	CASSLAGVNGELFF	-	few	TRBV7-9	TRBJ2-2
TGCAGCGTTGTTGGCGGGAGGGCCGAGGAGCAGTACTTC	CSVVGGRAEEQYF	TRBD2	-	TRBV29-1	TRBJ2-7
TGTGCCAGCAGGCCAGGGGGTCAGCCCCAGCATTTT	CASRPGGQPQHF	TRBD1	-	TRBV28	TRBJ1-5
TGCGCCAGCAGCTTGACCTCTTCTAGGGGTGAGCAGTTCTTC	CASSLTSSRGEQFF	-	once	TRBV5-1	TRBJ2-1
TGTGCCAGCAGCTTCTTGGGCCAGGTTGGGGAAAAACTGTTTTTT	CASSFLGQVGEKLFF	-	few	TRBV7-2	TRBJ1-4
TGTGCCAGCAGCCAAGGCCTTGGGGGGAGCACAGATACGCAGTATTTT	CASSQGLGGSTDTQYF	-	-	TRBV3-1/TRBV3-2	TRBJ2-3
TGTGCCAGCAGCTTCATGCAGGGGGCGACCCACGAGCAGTACTTC	CASSFMQGATHEQYF	TRBD1	-	TRBV11-2	TRBJ2-7
TGTGCCAGCAGCTTGTCGAGCGGAGATACGCAGTATTTT	CASSLSSGDTQYF	-	-	TRBV5-4	TRBJ2-3
TGTGCCAGTAGTCCTACCTCCTGGGAAAAACTGTTTTTT	CASSPTSWEKLFF	-	-	TRBV19	TRBJ1-4
TGTGCCAGTAGTACCTCCGGGGGCACTGAAGCTTTCTTT	CASSTSGGTEAFF	-	-	TRBV19	TRBJ1-1
TGTGCCAGCAGCTTAGAGACTAGTTCTGGGGAGCTGTTTTTT	CASSLETSSGELFF	-	-	TRBV5-4	TRBJ2-2
TGCGCCAGCAGCATTCGACAGGGTAGTGCAAATTCACCCCTCCACTTT	CASSIRQGSANSPLHF	TRBD1	-	TRBV5-1	TRBJ1-6
TGTGCCAGCAGCCAAGTTCGGGGTAAGGGTGAGCAGTTCTTC	CASSQVRGKGEQFF	-	-	TRBV3-1/TRBV3-2	TRBJ2-1
TGTGCCAGCAGTTACTCGGGACACAGTGAAAAACTGTTTTTT	CASSYSGHSEKLFF	-	-	TRBV6-5	TRBJ1-4
TGTGCCAGTAGTAGTTTACCGCCAGGTCTGGCTTTCTTT	CASSSLPPGLAFF	-	few	TRBV19	TRBJ1-1
TGCGCCAGCAGCTTGGACAGGGGTGGACAGCCCCAGCATTTT	CASSLDRGGQPQHF	TRBD1	-	TRBV5-1	TRBJ1-5
TGTGCCAGCAGCCCTAGCGGGGACGTGAGGGATGAGCAGTTCTTC	CASSPSGDVRDEQFF	TRBD2	-	TRBV11-2	TRBJ2-1
TGTGCCAGCAGCTTAAGTTTTGTGCCACAGCTCAGGGGCTACACCTTC	CASSLSFVPQLRGYTF	-	-	TRBV11-3	TRBJ1-2
TGTGCCAGCAGTAATGACAGGGCGAATCAGCCCCAGCATTTT	CASSNDRANQPQHF	TRBD1	-	TRBV2	TRBJ1-5
TGTGCCAGCAGTTGGCGGGCTCAAGGAACTGAAGCTTTCTTT	CASSWRAQGTEAFF	-	-	TRBV27	TRBJ1-1
TGCGCCAGCAGTGAGGACCCGGGAACGCACAATGAGCAGTTCTTC	CASSEDPGTHNEQFF	-	-	TRBV10-1	TRBJ2-1
TGCGCCAGCAGCGTAACAGGGGGCTCGGAGACCCAGTACTTC	CASSVTGGSETQYF	TRBD1	once	TRBV5-1	TRBJ2-5
TGCGCCAGCAGCCCCCGGGACAGTGCCTACGAGCAGTACTTC	CASSPRDSAYEQYF	TRBD1	-	TRBV5-1	TRBJ2-7
TGTGCCAGCTCTCTAGCGGGGACCCAAGAGACCCAGTACTTC	CASSLAGTQETQYF	TRBD2	-	TRBV5-4	TRBJ2-5
TGTGCCAGCAGCTTAGTCTCGTATGGTGAGGGGGCGGTCGGCTACACCTTC	CASSLVSYGEGAVGYTF	TRBD1	-	TRBV11-2	TRBJ1-2
TGCAGCGTGCACCCGGGATCATACTACATCGAGCAGTTCTTC	CSVHPGSYYIEQFF	-	-	TRBV29-1	TRBJ2-1
TGTGCCAGCAGCTTACAGACAGGAAACACCGGGGAGCTGTTTTTT	CASSLQTGNTGELFF	-	-	TRBV7-2	TRBJ2-2
TGTGCCAGCAGACGACTTCCCAATGAGCAGTTCTTC	CASRRLPNEQFF	-	-	TRBV7-8	TRBJ2-1
TGCGCCAGCAGGACGGGACAGGGGAACACTGAAGCTTTCTTT	CASRTGQGNTEAFF	TRBD1	once	TRBV4-1	TRBJ1-1
TGCGCCAGCAGTCAATACATCAATCAGCCCCAGCATTTT	CASSQYINQPQHF	-	-	TRBV4-1	TRBJ1-5
TGTGCCAGTACCCCGAGGAGTCAAGAGACCCAGTACTTC	CASTPRSQETQYF	-	-	TRBV19	TRBJ2-5
TGTGCCAGCAGTGAAGGATCGGGGGGCACAATGCGACAGCCCCAGCATTTT	CASSEGSGGTMRQPQHF	-	-	TRBV6-1	TRBJ1-5
TGTGCCAGCACCTTAGTCGGTGAGCAGTTCTTC	CASTLVGEQFF	-	-	TRBV6-5	TRBJ2-1
TGTGCCAGCAGTCGACAGGGGGCGGCTGTAGGGTCACCCCTCCACTTT	CASSRQGAAVGSPLHF	TRBD1	-	TRBV6-6	TRBJ1-6
TGTGCCAGCAGCTTAGCAGGCCGATACTCTGGAAACACCATATATTTT	CASSLAGRYSGNTIYF	-	-	TRBV11-2	TRBJ1-3
TGCGCCAGCAGCCCCCGCTCGGCACAGGGGGCCTCTGGCTACACCTTC	CASSPRSAQGASGYTF	TRBD1	-	TRBV5-1	TRBJ1-2
TGTGCCAGCAGTGGGACAGGGCGTCTGGGCTACACCTTC	CASSGTGRLGYTF	TRBD1	-	TRBV2	TRBJ1-2
TGCAGCGTTGAAGACCCTTCTCCATCGGGTAGCGGGAGCTATACGCAGTATTTT	CSVEDPSPSGSGSYTQYF	TRBD2	-	TRBV29-1	TRBJ2-3
TGTGCCAGCAGTGTCAATCCGGGACTTTTTAGCACAGATACGCAGTATTTT	CASSVNPGLFSTDTQYF	-	-	TRBV6-1	TRBJ2-3